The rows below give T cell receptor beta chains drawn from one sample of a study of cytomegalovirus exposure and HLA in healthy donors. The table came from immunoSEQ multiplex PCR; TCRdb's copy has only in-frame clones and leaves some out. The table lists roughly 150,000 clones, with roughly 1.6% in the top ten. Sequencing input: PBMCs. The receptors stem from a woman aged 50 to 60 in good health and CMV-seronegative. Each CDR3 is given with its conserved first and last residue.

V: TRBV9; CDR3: CASSSGRGNEKLFF
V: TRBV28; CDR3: CASRTGNQETQYF
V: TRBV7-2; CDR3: CASSGGLAGQETQYF
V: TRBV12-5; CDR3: CASGLIQGSATNEKLFF
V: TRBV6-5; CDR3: CASGNRGPTDTQYF
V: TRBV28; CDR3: CASNSGYNEQYF
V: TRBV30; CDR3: CAWRRLAGGTGELFF
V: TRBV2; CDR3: CASSIHRDRGVISYEQYF
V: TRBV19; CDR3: CASINPGQGKTGELFF
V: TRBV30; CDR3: CAAHRGQGVWESTNEKLFF
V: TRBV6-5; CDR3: CASSFSDIRNEKLFF
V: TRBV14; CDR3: CASRRRSYNEQFF
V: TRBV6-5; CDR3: CASSLDSSGNTIYF
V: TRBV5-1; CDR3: CASSLEEAVRYGYTF
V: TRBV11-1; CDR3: CASTLRRQPNTEAFF
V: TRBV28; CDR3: CASSSGVGNEKLFF
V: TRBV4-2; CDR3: CASSREGAANSPLHF
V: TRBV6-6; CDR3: CASSSPPGDTEAFF
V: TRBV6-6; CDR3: CASSLKREGLIEQYF
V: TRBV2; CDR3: CASTETSIDTDTQYF
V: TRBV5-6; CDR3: CASSGFRDEQYF
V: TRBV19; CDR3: CASRRTGTSGSYYEQYF
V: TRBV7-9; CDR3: CASSLNRENQPQHF
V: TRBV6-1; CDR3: CASSPLRTGSSGYTF
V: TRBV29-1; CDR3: CSVVADDEQYF
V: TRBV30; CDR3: CAWTRGSGNNSPLHF
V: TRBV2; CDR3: CASKGTGGSYEQYF
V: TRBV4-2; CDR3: CASSQDKHSGNTIYF
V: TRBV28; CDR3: CASSLWGSGGLTF
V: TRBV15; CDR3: CATSRELRAYGYTF
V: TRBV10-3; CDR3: CAISTNRGSNQPQHF
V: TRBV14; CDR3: CASRPTGTYGYTF
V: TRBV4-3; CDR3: CASSQDRGTDYEQYF
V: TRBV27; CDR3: CASSTQGQGYNEQFF
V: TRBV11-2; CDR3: CASSLESGDFRYNEQFF
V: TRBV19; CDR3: CASRAPGGEETQYF
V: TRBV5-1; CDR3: CASSLGTGDTQYF
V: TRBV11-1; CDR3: CASSFTGETSYEQYF
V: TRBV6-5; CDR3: CATTGNGNTIYF
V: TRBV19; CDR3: CASHGTGAREQYF
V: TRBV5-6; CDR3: CASSWQGQETQYF
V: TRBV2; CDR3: CASSEAASYTGELFF
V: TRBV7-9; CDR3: CASSSQGERNQPQHF
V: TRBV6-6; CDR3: CASSSPNQFEAFF
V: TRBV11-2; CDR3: CASSRLAASSYNEQFF
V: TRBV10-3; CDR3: CAMLRGGEQYF
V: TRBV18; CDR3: CASSPTLTGGNQPQHF
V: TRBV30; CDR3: CAWRELGNRGFLNSPLHF
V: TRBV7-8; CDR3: CASSGRLAGTYEQYF
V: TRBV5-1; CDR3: CASRPRRESEKLFF
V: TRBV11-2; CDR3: CASSRVLAGGVETQYF
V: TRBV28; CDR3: CASSLFQTSGDYEQYF
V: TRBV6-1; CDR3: CASSGRGGGYTF
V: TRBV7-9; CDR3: CASSLVNGQQNQPQHF
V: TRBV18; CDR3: CASSILTNTGELFF
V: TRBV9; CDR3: CASSVAGLQNTGELFF
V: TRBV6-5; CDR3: CASRGQHRELEQFF
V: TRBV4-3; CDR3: CASSQGLASGSKTQYF